These 17 T cell receptor beta chains originate from one sample sequenced in a study of beta chain features in type 1 diabetes (dated by TCRdb to about 2018). Libraries were constructed by the immunoSEQ multiplex PCR assay. The entire isolated RNA was reverse transcribed using the High Capacity cDNA Reverse Transcription Kit, and thus expressed TCRB transcripts were sequenced. The table was pulled from immuneACCESS by TCRdb, which kept in-frame rearrangements only. Such tables lose some clones; where checked, under half of the loss comes from unresolved V genes, and the rest has no known cause. The sample has fewer than 250,000 clones on record, 9.6% of them singletons. Of the sample, approximately 0.03% falls within the top ten clones. The sequenced sample consisted of naive CD4+ T cells from blood. The sample's cell subset or site label, in plain terms: true naive CD4+ T cells. These receptors all stem from a woman aged 18-29 years in good health.

This chain connects TRBV7-3 to TRBJ2-3; TRBD1 agrees at 7 bases. Germline CDR1 and CDR2: SGHTA and FQGTGA. The CDR3 consists of 15 residues. V gave up 4 bases and J gave up 0 bases; unmatched junction bases: 4. The CDR3 loop reads CASSSDRESTDTQYF. The DNA of the CDR3 is TGTGCCAGCAGCTCAGACAGGGAGAGCACAGATACGCAGTATTTT.

V usage is TRBV7-9 and J usage is TRBJ1-4; 10 positions agree with TRBD1. The length of the CDR3 is 14 residues. Germline loops: CDR1 SEHNR, CDR2 FQNEAQ (reference sequence). The junction had 3 bases not matched to a gene; V was cut back by 4 bases and J by 7 bases. CDR3 sequence reads: CASSSDRGGEKLFF. CDR3 sequence (DNA): TGTGCCAGCAGCTCGGACAGGGGGGGTGAAAAACTGTTTTTT.

DNA of the CDR3: TGTGCCAGCTCACTAGGACAGGGAGGTCAGCCCCAGCATTTT. Its translation: CASSLGQGGQPQHF. The chain links TRBV18 to TRBJ1-5; 8 positions agree with TRBD1. J was trimmed by 6 bases and V by 4 bases; bases with no gene match: 5. The CDR3 is 14 amino acids. The germline V gene encodes CDR1 KGHSH and CDR2 LQKENI.

In regard to this clone: The sample contains more than one DNA sequence encoding this CDR3. The gene calls are TRBV5-1 and TRBJ2-5; weak D call: TRBD2 (7 bases). The CDR3 runs 13 residues. Germline V gives CDR1 SGHRS, CDR2 YFSETQ. V was cut by 2 bases and J by 3 bases, with 8 bases left in between. DNA of the CDR3: TGCGCCAGCAGCTTAGGGGGGGAAGAGACCCAGTACTTC. Amino acid sequence: CASSLGGEETQYF. The whole variable domain, filled in from reference TRBV5-1 and TRBJ2-5, reads KAGVTQTPRYLIKTRGQQVTLSCSPISGHRSVSWYQQTPGQGLQFLFEYFSETQRNKGNFPGRFSGRQFSNSRSEMNVSTLELGDSALYLCASSLGGEETQYFGPGTRLLVL.

This clone was picked up a small number of times. V gene TRBV5-1 combines with J gene TRBJ2-3, with no clear D. Between the trimmed V and J ends, which lost 3 bases and 0 bases, there was a span of 14 bases. This CDR3 is built from 16 residues. Per germline, CDR1 SGHRS and CDR2 YFSETQ. As DNA, the CDR3 is TGCGCCAGCAGCTCTACCTTACCTTCTAGCACAGATACGCAGTATTTT. Translated: CASSSTLPSSTDTQYF.

J is TRBJ2-1 and V is TRBV29-1, with D tentatively TRBD2 (5 bases). The CDR3 runs to 14 residues. Deletions cut 7 bases from V and 0 bases from J, with 13 bases between. Germline V CDR1 and CDR2: SQVTM, ANQGSEA. CDR3 residues: CSGRLSSSYNEQFF. The CDR3 DNA sequence: TGCAGCGGTCGACTATCAAGCTCCTACAATGAGCAGTTCTTC.

The V call is TRBV19, the J call TRBJ2-5, with 10 bases matching TRBD1. Germline V gene sequence: CDR1 LNHDA, CDR2 SQIVND (reference sequence). The CDR3 length is 14 residues. The junction had 6 bases not matched to a gene; V was cut back by 6 bases and J by 5 bases. The CDR3, as DNA: TGTGCCAGTAGGCGACAGGGGGCGACGGAGACCCAGTACTTC. Translated: CASRRQGATETQYF.

The rearrangement joins TRBV6-1 to TRBJ2-4; 8 nucleotides agree with TRBD1. Germline V gene lookup returns CDR1 MNHNS and CDR2 SASEGT. This CDR3 spans 14 amino acids. The V and J ends lost 4 bases and 6 bases, in that order; junction bases with no gene match: 5. CDR3: CASSAWTGTNIQYF. The CDR3 nucleotides are TGTGCCAGCAGTGCATGGACAGGGACAAACATTCAGTACTTC.

This clone was observed a handful of times. Written as DNA, the CDR3 is TGTGCCAGCAGCCGGGTGGGACATGAGGAAGCTTTCTTT. This gives the protein CASSRVGHEEAFF. The rearrangement links TRBV5-4 to TRBJ1-1; tentative D call: TRBD1 (6 bases). Germline V CDR1 and CDR2: SGHNT, YYREEE (reference sequence). This CDR3 comprises 13 residues. V was cut by 4 bases and J by 8 bases, with 15 bases left in between.

This clone was seen a handful of times. This chain links TRBV7-9 with TRBJ2-2; D is unclear. Trimming shortened V by 1 base and J by 4 bases, and 13 bases separated the two germline ends. Germline lookup yields CDR1 SEHNR and CDR2 FQNEAQ (reference sequence). This CDR3 region has 16 residues. CDR3 DNA sequence: TGTGCCAGCAGCTTAGTGTTCCAGTTCAGCACCGGGGAGCTGTTTTTT. Its protein product is CASSLVFQFSTGELFF. Full variable domain (outside the CDR3, taken from reference TRBV7-9 and TRBJ2-2): DTGVSQNPRHKITKRGQNVTFRCDPISEHNRLYWYRQTLGQGPEFLTYFQNEAQLEKSRLLSDRFSAERPKGSFSTLEIQRTEQGDSAMYLCASSLVFQFSTGELFFGEGSRLTVL.

V gene TRBV30 combines with J gene TRBJ1-1; D not resolved. The CDR3 sequence is 11 residues long. Germline values: CDR1 GTSNPN, CDR2 SVGIG (reference sequence). Deletions cut 4 bases from V and 10 bases from J, with 13 bases between. The CDR3 is CAWIGRDRAFF. The DNA of the CDR3 is TGTGCCTGGATCGGGAGGGATCGAGCTTTCTTT.

This clone was counted between two and nine times. This rearrangement joins TRBV18 to TRBJ1-4; 8 bases fit TRBD1. The length of the CDR3 is 17 residues. V gave up 5 bases and J gave up 0 bases; unmatched junction bases: 8. Germline CDR1 reads KGHSH; CDR2 reads LQKENI. The DNA for the CDR3 is TGTGCCAGCTCAGAGACAGGGGACATTGCAACTAATGAAAAACTGTTTTTT. It specifies CASSETGDIATNEKLFF.

This clone was seen a few times. The chain uses TRBV27 and TRBJ1-4; D perhaps matches TRBD1 (6 bases). V was cut by 5 bases and J by 8 bases, with 15 bases left in between. Per the germline V gene, CDR1 is MNHEY and CDR2 is SMNVEV (reference sequence). CDR3 length: 14 residues. The CDR3: CASSGMGGLEKLFF. DNA of the CDR3: TGTGCCAGCAGTGGGATGGGGGGGCTAGAAAAACTGTTTTTT.

This clone was observed a handful of times. The rearrangement links TRBV15 to TRBJ1-2; TRBD1 aligns across 7 bases. The CDR3 totals 14 residues. Germline CDR1 reads LNHNV; CDR2 reads YYDKDF (reference sequence). V gave up 3 bases and J gave up 1 base; unmatched junction bases: 2. This CDR3 reads CATSSRQGNYGYTF. As DNA, the CDR3 is TGTGCCACCAGCAGTAGACAGGGTAACTATGGCTACACCTTC.

About this clone: In the same sample, other DNA sequences code for this CDR3. This chain connects TRBV15 to TRBJ1-2, with a tentative D call TRBD1 (5 bases). The CDR3 is 14 residues long. The germline V gene has CDR1 LNHNV and CDR2 YYDKDF (reference sequence). V was pared by 0 bases and J by 5 bases, with 10 bases between. CDR3 residues: CATSRDPGQYGYTF. As DNA, the CDR3 is TGTGCCACCAGCAGAGATCCAGGGCAATATGGCTACACCTTC.

The table lists this clone with a few counts. The same CDR3 is also encoded by other DNA sequences in this sample. The V gene is TRBV5-4, the J gene TRBJ1-1, with TRBD1 matching over 10 bases. Trimming removed 0 bases from V and 5 bases from J; junction bases left unmatched: 1. The CDR3 has 14 amino acids. Per germline, CDR1 SGHNT and CDR2 YYREEE (reference sequence). CDR3 in amino acids: CASSLGDRGTEAFF. DNA of the CDR3: TGTGCCAGCAGCTTGGGGGACAGGGGTACTGAAGCTTTCTTT.

This chain uses TRBV5-1 with TRBJ2-7, with 10 nucleotides matching TRBD2. Germline trimming cut 2 bases from V and 4 bases from J; bases unmatched to any gene: 6. The CDR3 has 15 residues. Looked up from germline, CDR1 is SGHRS and CDR2 is YFSETQ. The CDR3 loop is CASSLGLADNYEQYF. The CDR3 DNA reads as TGCGCCAGCAGCTTAGGACTAGCGGACAATTACGAGCAGTACTTC. Together with reference TRBV5-1 and TRBJ2-7, the CDR3 gives the full variable domain: KAGVTQTPRYLIKTRGQQVTLSCSPISGHRSVSWYQQTPGQGLQFLFEYFSETQRNKGNFPGRFSGRQFSNSRSEMNVSTLELGDSALYLCASSLGLADNYEQYFGPGTRLTVT.